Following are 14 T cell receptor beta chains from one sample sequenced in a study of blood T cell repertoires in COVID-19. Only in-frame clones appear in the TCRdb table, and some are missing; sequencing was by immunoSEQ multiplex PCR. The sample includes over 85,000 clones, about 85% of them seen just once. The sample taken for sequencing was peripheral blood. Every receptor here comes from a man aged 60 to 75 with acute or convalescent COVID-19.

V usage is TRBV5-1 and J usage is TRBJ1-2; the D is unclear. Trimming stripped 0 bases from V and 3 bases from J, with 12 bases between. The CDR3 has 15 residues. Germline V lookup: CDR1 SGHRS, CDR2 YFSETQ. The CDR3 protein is CASSLVTSTDYGYTF. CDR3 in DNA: TGCGCCAGCAGCTTGGTTACGAGTACAGACTATGGCTACACCTTC.

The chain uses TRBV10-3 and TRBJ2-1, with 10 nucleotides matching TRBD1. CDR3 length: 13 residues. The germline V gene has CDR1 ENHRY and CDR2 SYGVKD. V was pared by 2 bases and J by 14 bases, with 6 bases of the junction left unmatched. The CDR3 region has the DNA TGTGCCATCAGTGAGCGCTCCGGGACAGGGGAGTTCTTC. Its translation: CAISERSGTGEFF.

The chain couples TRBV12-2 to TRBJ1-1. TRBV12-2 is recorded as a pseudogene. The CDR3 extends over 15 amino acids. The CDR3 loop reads CASRLVRGELTEAFF. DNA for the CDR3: TGTGCAAGTCGCTTAGTTAGAGGTGAGTTGACTGAAGCTTTCTTT.

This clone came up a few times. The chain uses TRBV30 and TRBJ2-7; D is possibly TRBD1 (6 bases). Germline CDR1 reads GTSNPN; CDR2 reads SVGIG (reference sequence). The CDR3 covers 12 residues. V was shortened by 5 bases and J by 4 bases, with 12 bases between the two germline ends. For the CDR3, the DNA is TGTGCCTGGCAAACAGGGAAATACGAGCAGTACTTC. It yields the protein CAWQTGKYEQYF.

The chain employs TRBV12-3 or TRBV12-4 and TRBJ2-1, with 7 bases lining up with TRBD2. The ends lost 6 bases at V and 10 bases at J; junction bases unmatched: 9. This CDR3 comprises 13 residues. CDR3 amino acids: CASSRDYPREQFF. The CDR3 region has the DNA TGTGCCAGCAGCCGGGACTACCCCAGGGAGCAGTTCTTC.

CDR3 sequence reads: CASSLAGGFAYEQYF. DNA for the CDR3: TGCGCCAGCAGCTTGGCCGGAGGGTTCGCCTACGAGCAGTACTTC. J is TRBJ2-7 and V is TRBV5-1, with D maybe TRBD2 (6 bases). Trimming removed 0 bases at V and 2 bases at J, with 12 bases between. Germline V lookup: CDR1 SGHRS, CDR2 YFSETQ. The CDR3 sequence is 15 residues long.

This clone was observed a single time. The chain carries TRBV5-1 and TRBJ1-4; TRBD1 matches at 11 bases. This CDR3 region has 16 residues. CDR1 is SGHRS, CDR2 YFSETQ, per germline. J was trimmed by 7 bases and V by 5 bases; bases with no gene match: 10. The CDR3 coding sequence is TGCGCCAGCAGGAGTAGCGGACAGGGGGCCGGTGAAAAACTGTTTTTT. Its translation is CASRSSGQGAGEKLFF.

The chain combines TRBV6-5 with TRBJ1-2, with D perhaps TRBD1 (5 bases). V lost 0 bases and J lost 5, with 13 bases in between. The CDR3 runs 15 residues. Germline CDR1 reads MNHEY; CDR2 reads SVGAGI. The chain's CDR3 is CASSYSDTLTYGYTF. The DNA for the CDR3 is TGTGCCAGCAGTTACTCGGACACTTTGACATATGGCTACACCTTC.

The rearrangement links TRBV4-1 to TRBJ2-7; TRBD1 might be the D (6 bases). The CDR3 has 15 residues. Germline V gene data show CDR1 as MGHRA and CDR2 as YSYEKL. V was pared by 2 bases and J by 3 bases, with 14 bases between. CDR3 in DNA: TGCGCCAGCAGCCAAAGGCAGGGGAGAAACTACGAGCAGTACTTC. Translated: CASSQRQGRNYEQYF.

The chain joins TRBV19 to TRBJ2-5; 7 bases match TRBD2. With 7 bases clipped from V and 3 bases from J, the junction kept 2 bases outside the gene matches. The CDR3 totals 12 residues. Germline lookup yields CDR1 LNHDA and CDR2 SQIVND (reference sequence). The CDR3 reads CASKGLEETQYF. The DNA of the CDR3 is TGTGCCAGTAAAGGACTAGAAGAGACCCAGTACTTC.

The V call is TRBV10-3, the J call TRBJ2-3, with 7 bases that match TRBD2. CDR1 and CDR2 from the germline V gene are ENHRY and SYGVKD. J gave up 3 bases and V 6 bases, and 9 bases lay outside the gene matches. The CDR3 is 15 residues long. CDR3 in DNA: TGTGCCATCAGGGAAGCGGGATACGTTACAGATACGCAGTATTTT. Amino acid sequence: CAIREAGYVTDTQYF.

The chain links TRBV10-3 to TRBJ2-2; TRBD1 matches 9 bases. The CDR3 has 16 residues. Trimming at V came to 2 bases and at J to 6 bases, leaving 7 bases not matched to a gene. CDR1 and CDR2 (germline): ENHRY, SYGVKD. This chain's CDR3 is CAISEAGQGSSGELFF. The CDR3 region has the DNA TGTGCCATCAGTGAGGCCGGACAGGGGTCGTCCGGGGAGCTGTTTTTT.

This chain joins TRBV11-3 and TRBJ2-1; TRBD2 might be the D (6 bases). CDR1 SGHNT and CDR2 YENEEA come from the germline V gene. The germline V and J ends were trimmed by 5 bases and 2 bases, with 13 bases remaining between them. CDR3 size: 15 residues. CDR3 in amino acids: CASSPKAGTYNEQFF. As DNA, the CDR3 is TGTGCCAGCAGCCCGAAGGCGGGGACCTACAATGAGCAGTTCTTC.

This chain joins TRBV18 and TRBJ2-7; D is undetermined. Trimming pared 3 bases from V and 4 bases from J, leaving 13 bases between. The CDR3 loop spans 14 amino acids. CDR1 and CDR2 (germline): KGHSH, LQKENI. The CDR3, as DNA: TGTGCCAGCTCACCGAATCAGGTTGTATACGAGCAGTACTTC. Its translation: CASSPNQVVYEQYF.